The 9 T cell receptor beta chains reported below all come from one sample, sequenced in a study of naive and memory T cell subsets. Both TRBC1 and TRBC2 were covered by a beta constant-region primer of two equimolar oligonucleotides. From the UMI-ligation and nested PCR reads, TCRdb called clonotypes with MiXCR, one entry per CDR3 protein. The sample records 120,000 to 150,000 distinct CDR3 sequences, about 15% being singletons. Sequences were obtained from naive CD4+ T cells from blood. The receptor source for this set is a human donor in good health.

The rearrangement joins TRBV2 to TRBJ2-1, with 10 bases that match TRBD2. The CDR3 totals 15 residues. CDR1 and CDR2 from the germline V gene are SNHLY and FYNNEI. Trimming removed 6 bases from V and 5 bases from J; junction bases left unmatched: 7. CDR3 sequence (DNA): TGTGCCAGCAGGCCTTTAGCGGGAGGCAACAATGAGCAGTTCTTC. Protein: CASRPLAGGNNEQFF.

This clonotype came up a few times. As DNA, the CDR3 is TGTGCCAGCAGCCGAGCGGACAGGGGGTTTCAGCCCCAGCATTTT. Translation gives CASSRADRGFQPQHF. The chain uses TRBV5-6 and TRBJ1-5, with TRBD1 identical over 10 bases. The CDR3 is 15 amino acids. The V and J ends lost 4 bases and 6 bases, in that order; junction bases with no gene match: 7. CDR1 and CDR2 (germline): SGHDT, YYEEEE.

The chain joins TRBV12-3 or TRBV12-4 to TRBJ2-2; either TRBD1 or TRBD2 may fit D (5 bases each). The CDR3 is 16 amino acids. The ends were cut back, 5 bases at V and 0 bases at J, with 13 bases in the middle. The CDR3 loop is CASSRVGTANTGELFF. For the CDR3, the DNA is TGTGCCAGCAGTCGGGTCGGGACGGCGAACACCGGGGAGCTGTTTTTT.

This rearrangement joins TRBV20-1 to TRBJ2-7, with a possible D match to TRBD1 (5 bases). V was cut by 2 bases and J by 3 bases, with 8 bases left in between. The CDR3 length is 12 residues. Germline lookup yields CDR1 DFQATT and CDR2 SNEGSKA (reference sequence). This CDR3 reads CSARIRVYEQYF. For the CDR3, the DNA is TGCAGTGCTAGAATCAGGGTCTACGAGCAGTACTTC.

In regard to this clonotype: A read error may produce the germline difference seen at one junction end. The chain couples TRBV6-1 to TRBJ2-1; 7 bases are shared with TRBD2. The CDR3 totals 15 residues. Germline CDR1 reads MNHNS; CDR2 reads SASEGT. As DNA, the CDR3 is TGTACCAGCAGTGAAGCCAGTCTAGCGGCGTATGAGCAGTTCTTC. Protein product: CTSSEASLAAYEQFF.

This clonotype appeared a few times. V and J are TRBV6-2 or TRBV6-3 and TRBJ2-3; D unresolved. Trimming left V 6 bases short and J 4 bases short, with 8 bases between. In germline, CDR1 is MNHEY, CDR2 SVGEGT. This CDR3 region has 12 residues. CDR3 region: CASSTIADTQYF. Written as DNA, the CDR3 is TGTGCCAGCAGCACCATAGCAGATACGCAGTATTTT.

This clonotype has just a few counts. This rearrangement joins TRBV12-3 or TRBV12-4 to TRBJ1-3; D is uncertain. The CDR3 runs 13 residues. The V gene lost 6 bases and the J gene lost 0 bases, with 6 bases spanning the gap. CDR3 DNA sequence: TGTGCCAGCAGCAGGAACTCTGGAAACACCATATATTTT. Its translation: CASSRNSGNTIYF.

V usage is TRBV18 and J usage is TRBJ2-7, with 7 bases that match TRBD2. The V segment lost 6 bases and the J segment 2 bases; nucleotides outside the gene matches: 10. Per germline, CDR1 KGHSH and CDR2 LQKENI. CDR3 length: 15 residues. The CDR3 DNA reads TGTGCCAGCTCGCCTACTAGCGCCCAAACCTACGAGCAGTACTTC. Translated: CASSPTSAQTYEQYF.

The chain couples TRBV29-1 to TRBJ2-3, with no clear D. V was shortened by 3 bases and J by 2 bases, with 12 bases between the two germline ends. The CDR3 covers 14 residues. Per germline, CDR1 SQVTM and CDR2 ANQGSEA. The CDR3 DNA reads as TGCAGCGTTGAGAGGTCTGGCCTCACAGATACGCAGTATTTT. It yields the protein CSVERSGLTDTQYF.